This T cell receptor (beta chain) was obtained from a study of Ad26.COV2.S vaccination and SARS-CoV-2 variants. Study overall: Ad26.COV2.S was injected intramuscularly once or twice, 56 days apart.

Broader study findings: Assessments of TCR breadth and depth may have underestimated the total T cell responses. Non-spike TCR breadth was similar in vaccine and placebo recipients.

Treatment meaning: some 20 received Ad26.COV2.S at low or high dose, single or two shots; about five received placebo; per-sample allocation not given. The samples date from day 63 after the first vaccine or placebo injection. The donor was a Boston adult aged 18-55 years. Clones were sequenced by immunoSEQ multiplex PCR, and TCRdb holds only the in-frame ones, with some missing. Among under 500,000 clones listed, roughly 90% were seen once. The CDR3 totals 13 residues. Deletions cut 3 bases from V and 6 bases from J, with 12 bases between. CDR1 and CDR2 (germline): MNHNS, SASEGT. As to this clone: Its antigen is undetermined.

This specimen was peripheral blood, taken in a trial of Ad26.COV2.S vaccine versus placebo. This receptor was taken from a person aged 18-60 years who received the Ad26.COV2.S COVID-19 vaccine or a placebo. J is TRBJ2-7 and V is TRBV6-1, with TRBD1 as a possible D gene (5 bases). The DNA of the CDR3 is TGTGCCAGCAGTGACAGGGTTCTGCCCGAGCAGTACTTC. It codes for CASSDRVLPEQYF.